This T cell receptor beta chain came from a study of identical twins. Study-wide results and caveats: Compared with unrelated sharing, twin-shared out-of-frame alpha sequences had more low-probability sequences.

The ends were cut back, 7 bases at V and 5 bases at J, with 13 bases in the middle. The CDR3 loop spans 13 amino acids. Germline lookup yields CDR1 MNHEY and CDR2 SMNVEV (reference sequence). As for this clonotype: Its antigen is undetermined.

TCRdb passed the 5' RACE reads through MiXCR, listing each CDR3 protein once. The table records 600,000 to 700,000 distinct CDR3 sequences, 20% to 25% of them present only once. These records were also assigned to another study, of T cells expressing NK-cell markers.

The genes are TRBV27 and TRBJ2-3, with D unresolved. The receptor was isolated from a woman aged 18-29 years in good health. Sequencing was performed on PBMCs. CDR3 bases: TGTGCCAGCAAAGTCCAGGTCCAAGATACGCAGTATTTT. Its protein is CASKVQVQDTQYF.